This is a list of T cell receptor beta chains from one sample in a study of cytomegalovirus exposure and HLA in healthy donors. Assay: immunoSEQ multiplex PCR; the TCRdb copy retains only in-frame clones and omits some. The sample has about 180,000 clones, more than 80% seen once; the top ten hold less than 3%. The sequenced material came from PBMCs. The receptors shown here come from a male donor in good health and CMV-seronegative. Each CDR3 is given with its conserved first and last residue. D genes are given only for firm matches. Only some rows state a clone size, as once, few, many or a class for expanded clones.

V	J	size	D	DNA	CDR3
TRBV27	TRBJ1-1	-	-	TGTGCCAGCAGTCCCATTGGCATGAACACTGAAGCTTTCTTT	CASSPIGMNTEAFF
TRBV19	TRBJ2-7	once	-	TGTGCCAGTAGTCCGGGACACCATCCCTACGAGCAGTACTTC	CASSPGHHPYEQYF
TRBV7-3	TRBJ2-1	-	TRBD2	TGTGCCAGCAGCCTTATGCGGACTAGCGGGAGTAGGAATGAGCAGTTCTTC	CASSLMRTSGSRNEQFF
TRBV7-9	TRBJ2-7	-	-	TGTGCCATCCGCCTAGGGGGCTACGAGCAGTACTTC	CAIRLGGYEQYF
TRBV6-1	TRBJ1-1	-	TRBD1	TGTGCCAGCAGTCCTGAGCGGACAGGGGGGACTGAAGCTTTCTTT	CASSPERTGGTEAFF
TRBV7-9	TRBJ2-3	-	-	TGTGCCAGCAGCTTACTCAGGGGTCCAGATACGCAGTATTTT	CASSLLRGPDTQYF
TRBV7-2	TRBJ2-7	few	-	TGTGCCAGCAGCTTGGATACTAGTTCTTGGGAGCAGTACTTC	CASSLDTSSWEQYF
TRBV4-1	TRBJ1-1	few	-	TGCGCCAGCAGCTCTGAGTACACTGAAGCTTTCTTT	CASSSEYTEAFF
TRBV21-1	TRBJ1-5	-	-	TGTGCCAGCAGCCAGGGACAGGATTATAGCAATCAGCCCCAGCATTTT	CASSQGQDYSNQPQHF
TRBV6-1	TRBJ1-1	-	-	TGTGCCAGCAAACCGGGGAGGATGAACACTGAAGCTTTCTTT	CASKPGRMNTEAFF
TRBV7-2	TRBJ2-3	-	TRBD2	TGTGCCAGCAGCTTAGTAAGAGCGGGGGGTGGCACAGATACGCAGTATTTT	CASSLVRAGGGTDTQYF
TRBV29-1	TRBJ2-3	-	-	TGCAGCGTTGAGGGCTTGGGGCGAGCAGAGGCGCAGTATTTT	CSVEGLGRAEAQYF
TRBV7-8	TRBJ1-3	once	TRBD1	TGTGCCAGCAGCTTAAGGGACAGGGGTGTTTCTGGAAACACCATATATTTT	CASSLRDRGVSGNTIYF
TRBV4-3	TRBJ2-3	-	-	TGCGCCAGCAGCCAAGGGAGGACAGATACGCAGTATTTT	CASSQGRTDTQYF
TRBV11-2	TRBJ1-4	-	-	TGTGCCAGCAGCTCGACTCGCGGGACAACTAATGAAAAACTGTTTTTT	CASSSTRGTTNEKLFF
TRBV13	TRBJ2-5	-	-	TGTGCCAGCAGCTTAGGACAGGGCATCGCAGAGACCCAGTACTTC	CASSLGQGIAETQYF
TRBV4-3	TRBJ1-2	-	-	TGCGCCAGCAGCCAAGTAGCGGCTTATCGCAATGGCTACCCCTTC	CASSQVAAYRNGYPF
TRBV5-1	TRBJ2-7	-	TRBD1	TGCGCCAGCAGCTTGGCCGGACAGGGGGCGTATGGGGAGCAGTACTTC	CASSLAGQGAYGEQYF
TRBV2	TRBJ1-3	once	-	TGTGCCAGCTTACTTCTGGGGCCGGGAAACACCATATATTTT	CASLLLGPGNTIYF
TRBV5-1	TRBJ1-2	once	TRBD1	TGCGCCAGCAGCCCCGGACAGGGGGCATATGGCTACACCTTC	CASSPGQGAYGYTF
TRBV11-1	TRBJ2-5	once	-	TGTGCCAGCAGCGTGGGAGAGGTCCAAGAGACCCAGTACTTC	CASSVGEVQETQYF
TRBV7-2	TRBJ2-7	once	-	TGTGCCAGCAGCGGAGAGCAGTTTTCCTACGAGCAGTACTTC	CASSGEQFSYEQYF
TRBV7-2	TRBJ2-3	-	TRBD2	TGTGCCAGCAGCTTAGGGAGACTAGCGGGGGGCCGGGAGTATTTT	CASSLGRLAGGREYF
TRBV5-1	TRBJ2-7	few	-	TGCGCCAGCAGCTTGGGACAGTCCTACGAGCAGTACTTC	CASSLGQSYEQYF
TRBV5-1	TRBJ2-7	-	TRBD1	TGCGCCAGCAGCTTTAGGGACAGAAACTACGAGCAGTACTTC	CASSFRDRNYEQYF
TRBV14	TRBJ2-7	-	-	TGTGCCAGCAGCCAAGAATTACAGGGCACCGAGCAGTACTTC	CASSQELQGTEQYF
TRBV10-3	TRBJ1-1	few	-	TGTGCCTCTGGGCCCGCGAACACTGAAGCTTTCTTT	CASGPANTEAFF
TRBV2	TRBJ1-5	-	-	TGTGCCAGCAGTGTCAGGACCGGCCCCGGGAGTCAGCCCCAGCATTTT	CASSVRTGPGSQPQHF
TRBV30	TRBJ1-3	-	-	TGTGCCTGGAGTCGGACAGCCTCTGGAAACACCATATATTTT	CAWSRTASGNTIYF
TRBV5-4	TRBJ2-7	once	TRBD1	TGTGCCAGCAGCACACTCCCCGCGGGACAGGGATCCTACGAGCAGTACTTC	CASSTLPAGQGSYEQYF
TRBV7-6	TRBJ1-1	-	TRBD1	TGTGCCAGCAGCCCACCTTACCTCGGGACAGGGGAGGCTGGCACTGAAGCTTTCTTT	CASSPPYLGTGEAGTEAFF
TRBV7-2	TRBJ2-7	once	TRBD1	TGTGCCAGCAGCTTAGGGACAGGCTCCTACGAGCAGTACTTC	CASSLGTGSYEQYF
TRBV6-5	TRBJ2-3	-	TRBD2	TGTGCCAGCAAATCGACTAGCGGGTCTTATACGCAGTATTTT	CASKSTSGSYTQYF
TRBV14	TRBJ2-7	once	TRBD1	TGTGCCAGCAGCCTCTTTAAGACAGGGATCTACGAGCAGTACTTC	CASSLFKTGIYEQYF